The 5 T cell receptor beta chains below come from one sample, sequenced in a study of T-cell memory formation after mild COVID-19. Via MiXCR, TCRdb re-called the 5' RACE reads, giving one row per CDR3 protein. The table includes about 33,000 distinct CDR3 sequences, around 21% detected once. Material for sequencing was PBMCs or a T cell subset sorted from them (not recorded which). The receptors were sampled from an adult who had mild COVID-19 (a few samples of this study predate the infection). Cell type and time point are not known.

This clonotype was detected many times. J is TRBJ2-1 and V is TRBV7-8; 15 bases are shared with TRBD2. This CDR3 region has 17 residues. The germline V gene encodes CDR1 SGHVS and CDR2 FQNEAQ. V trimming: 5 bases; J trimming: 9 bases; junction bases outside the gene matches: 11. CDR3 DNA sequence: TGTGCCAGCAGCCCTAACCCGGGACTAGCGGGAGGCAGTGAGCAGTTCTTC. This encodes CASSPNPGLAGGSEQFF.

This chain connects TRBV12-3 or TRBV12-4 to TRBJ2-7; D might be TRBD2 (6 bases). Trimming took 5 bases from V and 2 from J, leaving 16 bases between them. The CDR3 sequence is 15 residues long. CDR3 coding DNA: TGTGCCAGCAGTGGAAGTAGCGGCCCAACCTACGAGCAGTACTTC. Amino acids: CASSGSSGPTYEQYF.

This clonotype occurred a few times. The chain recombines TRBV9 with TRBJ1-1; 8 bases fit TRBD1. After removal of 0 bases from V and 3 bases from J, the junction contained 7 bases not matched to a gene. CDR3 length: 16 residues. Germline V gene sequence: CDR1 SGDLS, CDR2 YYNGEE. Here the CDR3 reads CASSVDDRGIHTEAFF. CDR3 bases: TGTGCCAGCAGCGTAGACGACAGGGGCATCCACACTGAAGCTTTCTTT.

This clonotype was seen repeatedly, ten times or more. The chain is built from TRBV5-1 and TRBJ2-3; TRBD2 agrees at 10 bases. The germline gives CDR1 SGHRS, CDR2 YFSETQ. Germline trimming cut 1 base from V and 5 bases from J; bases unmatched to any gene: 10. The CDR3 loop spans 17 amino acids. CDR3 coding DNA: TGCGCCAGCAGCTTGTTCCAAGCGGGAGGGCCTGAAGATACGCAGTATTTT. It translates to CASSLFQAGGPEDTQYF. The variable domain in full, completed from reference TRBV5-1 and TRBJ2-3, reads KAGVTQTPRYLIKTRGQQVTLSCSPISGHRSVSWYQQTPGQGLQFLFEYFSETQRNKGNFPGRFSGRQFSNSRSEMNVSTLELGDSALYLCASSLFQAGGPEDTQYFGPGTRLTVL.

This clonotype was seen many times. The DNA for the CDR3 is TGCGCCAGCAGCCAATCACAGGGGGCAACTGAAGCTTTCTTT. This gives the protein CASSQSQGATEAFF. The J gene is TRBJ1-1, the V gene TRBV4-1, with TRBD1 matching 9 bases. V was pared by 2 bases and J by 5 bases, with 3 bases of the junction left unmatched. From germline, CDR1 is MGHRA and CDR2 YSYEKL. The CDR3 extends over 14 amino acids.